This TCR beta chain was sequenced for a study of blood T cell repertoires in COVID-19. Across the study: The United States, Italy and Spain were the sources of the acute and convalescent COVID-19 samples.

Germline loops: CDR1 LNHDA, CDR2 SQIVND (reference sequence). There are 14 residues in the CDR3. J was trimmed by 7 bases and V by 6 bases; bases with no gene match: 11. The assay was immunoSEQ multiplex PCR, and TCRdb's table has in-frame clones only and misses some. The profile shows about 24,000 clones, 85% to 90% of them singletons. The TCR originated in a human donor with active COVID-19. The donor label of this sample is uncertain. The sequenced material came from peripheral blood. This chain links TRBV19 with TRBJ1-2; 7 nucleotides line up with TRBD1. The CDR3 sequence: CASRAPDRVFGYTF. DNA of the CDR3: TGTGCCAGTAGGGCTCCAGACAGGGTCTTTGGCTACACCTTC.